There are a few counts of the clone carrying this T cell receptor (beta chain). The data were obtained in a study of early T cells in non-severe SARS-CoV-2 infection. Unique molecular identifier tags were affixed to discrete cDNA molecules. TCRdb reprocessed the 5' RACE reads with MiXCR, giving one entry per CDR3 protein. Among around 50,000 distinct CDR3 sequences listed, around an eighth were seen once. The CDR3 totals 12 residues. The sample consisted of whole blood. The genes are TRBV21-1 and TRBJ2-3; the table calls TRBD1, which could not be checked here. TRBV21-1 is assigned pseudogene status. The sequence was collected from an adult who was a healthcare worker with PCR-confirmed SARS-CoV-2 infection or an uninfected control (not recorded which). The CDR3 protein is CASSPKRGTQYF. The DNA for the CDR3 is TGTGCCAGCAGCCCCAAAAGGGGTACGCAGTATTTT.